A single sample gave rise to the 10 T cell receptor beta chains below, sequenced in a study of blood T cell repertoires in COVID-19. Some clones are missing from TCRdb's copy, which holds only in-frame ones; the method was immunoSEQ multiplex PCR. In the table there are some 150,000 clones, roughly 73% of which are singletons. The specimen sequenced was peripheral blood. These receptors were collected from a woman in her 50s with active or convalescent COVID-19.

This clone has just one count. V usage is TRBV11-1 and J usage is TRBJ2-2, with TRBD2 identical over 13 bases. J gave up 6 bases and V 8 bases, and 6 bases lay outside the gene matches. Germline V CDR1 and CDR2: SGHAT, FQDESV (reference sequence). This CDR3 is built from 15 residues. The CDR3 nucleotides are TGTGCCAGCGGACTAGCGGGAGTGGGTCCCGGGGAGCTGTTTTTT. Translated: CASGLAGVGPGELFF.

The V gene is TRBV12-3 or TRBV12-4, the J gene TRBJ1-2; no firm D call. The CDR3 consists of 13 residues. Between the trimmed V and J ends, which lost 5 bases and 5 bases, there was a span of 12 bases. The CDR3 DNA follows: TGTGCCAGCAGTCCAAACAGACTATATGGCTACACCTTC. It codes for CASSPNRLYGYTF.

The chain combines TRBV7-2 with TRBJ2-5; perhaps TRBD1 as D (6 bases). The germline gives CDR1 SGHTA, CDR2 FQGNSA. This CDR3 has 15 amino acids. V lost 6 bases, J lost 5 bases, and 19 bases lay in between. The CDR3 region has the DNA TGTGCCAGCAGTTCCCGGGACAACCAATACGAGACCCAGTACTTC. Its translation: CASSSRDNQYETQYF. The full variable domain, in which reference TRBV7-2 and TRBJ2-5 provide the parts outside the CDR3, is GAGVSQSPSNKVTEKGKDVELRCDPISGHTALYWYRQSLGQGLEFLIYFQGNSAPDKSGLPSDRFSAERTGGSVSTLTIQRTQQEDSAVYLCASSSRDNQYETQYFGPGTRLLVL.

The chain carries TRBV11-2 and TRBJ1-4; possibly TRBD1 for D (5 bases). Germline lookup yields CDR1 SGHAT and CDR2 FQNNGV. The V and J ends lost 5 bases and 3 bases respectively, with 16 bases between them. This CDR3 comprises 16 residues. The CDR3 spells CASSPLTGSPNEKLFF. CDR3 DNA: TGTGCCAGCAGCCCCCTCACAGGATCCCCTAATGAAAAACTGTTTTTT.

The gene calls are TRBV14 and TRBJ2-7; 7 nucleotides line up with TRBD1. V lost 4 bases, J lost 5 bases, and 2 bases stayed unmatched. CDR1 and CDR2 from the germline V gene are SGHDN and FVKESK. CDR3 length: 12 residues. CDR3 loop: CASSRDRDEQYF. The CDR3 coding sequence is TGTGCCAGCAGCCGAGACAGGGACGAGCAGTACTTC.

This clone was found once. The CDR3 region is CATSDLGLAGGRDTQYF. The CDR3 nucleotides read TGTGCCACCAGTGATTTAGGACTAGCGGGAGGTAGAGATACGCAGTATTTT. The gene calls are TRBV24-1 and TRBJ2-3, with 14 bases matching TRBD2. This CDR3 has 17 amino acids. After removal of 1 base from V and 5 bases from J, the junction contained 4 bases not matched to a gene. Germline V gene data show CDR1 as KGHDR and CDR2 as SFDVKD.

The CDR3 DNA sequence: TGTGCCTGGAGTCCAGGGGGGAACAATGAGCAGTTCTTC. Amino acids: CAWSPGGNNEQFF. The chain combines TRBV30 with TRBJ2-1, with TRBD1 as a possible D gene (7 bases). The CDR3 length is 13 residues. Germline CDR1 GTSNPN, CDR2 SVGIG (reference sequence). The V gene lost 2 bases and the J gene lost 5 bases, with 10 bases spanning the gap.

J is TRBJ2-7 and V is TRBV4-3; tentatively, D is TRBD2 (6 bases). Germline-derived CDR1 and CDR2 are LGHNA and YSLEER. The CDR3 consists of 13 residues. V gave up 0 bases and J gave up 7 bases, with 10 bases separating them. CDR3 amino acids: CASSQDRSGEQYF. In DNA form, the CDR3 reads TGCGCCAGCAGCCAAGATAGAAGCGGGGAGCAGTACTTC.

The chain is built from TRBV4-3 and TRBJ2-1; TRBD2 matches at 10 bases. The junction had 16 bases not matched to a gene; V was cut back by 3 bases and J by 8 bases. Germline V CDR1 and CDR2: LGHNA, YSLEER. This CDR3 has 18 residues. The CDR3 spells CASSQTFISGGAGYEQFF. The DNA of the CDR3 is TGCGCCAGCAGCCAGACTTTTATCAGCGGGGGGGCCGGCTATGAGCAGTTCTTC.

The gene calls are TRBV11-2 and TRBJ2-7, with 12 nucleotides matching TRBD2. Losses at the gene ends were 5 bases for V and 2 bases for J; bases not matched to a gene: 7. Germline CDR1 reads SGHAT; CDR2 reads FQNNGV. The CDR3 is 16 amino acids. Here the CDR3 DNA reads TGTGCCAGCAGCCCAAGGACTAGCGGGGATACCTACGAGCAGTACTTC. Translating gives CASSPRTSGDTYEQYF.